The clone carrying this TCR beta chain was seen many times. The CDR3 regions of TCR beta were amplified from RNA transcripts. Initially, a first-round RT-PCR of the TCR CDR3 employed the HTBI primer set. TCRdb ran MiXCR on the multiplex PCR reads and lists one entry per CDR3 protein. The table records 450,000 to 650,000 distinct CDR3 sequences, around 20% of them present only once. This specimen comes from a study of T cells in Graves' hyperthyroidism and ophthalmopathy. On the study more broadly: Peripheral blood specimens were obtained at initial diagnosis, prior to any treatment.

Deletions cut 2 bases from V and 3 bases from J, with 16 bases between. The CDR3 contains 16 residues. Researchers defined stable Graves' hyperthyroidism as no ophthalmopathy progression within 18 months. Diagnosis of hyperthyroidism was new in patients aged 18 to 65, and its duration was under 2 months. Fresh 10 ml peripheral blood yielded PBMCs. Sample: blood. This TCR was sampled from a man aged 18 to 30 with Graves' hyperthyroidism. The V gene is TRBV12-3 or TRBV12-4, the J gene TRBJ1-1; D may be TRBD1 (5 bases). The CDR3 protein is CASSLYGGRAHTEAFF. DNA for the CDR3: TGTGCCAGCAGTTTATATGGGGGACGGGCCCACACTGAAGCTTTCTTT.